This entry lists 21 T cell receptor beta chains sequenced from one sample in a study of OX40 agonist ivuxolimab in advanced cancers. The receptor library was made with the immunoSEQ multiplex PCR assay. What TCRdb holds here is the immuneACCESS table cut down to in-frame rearrangements. Part of the clones is not present; checked against another copy, under half of the missing clones reflect an unresolved V gene, and the others are unexplained. Present in this sample are about 75,000 clones, roughly 86% of which were seen just once. The top ten hold roughly 8.6% of the sample. The starting material was CD4+ or CD8+ T cells sorted from blood, obtained in a trial of the OX40 agonist ivuxolimab. The origin of the receptors is an adult with an advanced solid tumor such as melanoma, head and neck, liver or kidney cancer.

The chain links TRBV7-2 to TRBJ2-2; D unclear. The V and J ends lost 1 base and 6 bases respectively, with 12 bases between them. Germline loops: CDR1 SGHTA, CDR2 FQGNSA. The CDR3 sequence is 15 residues long. CDR3 bases: TGTGCCAGCAGCTTAGTTTCCTGGATCTCCGGGGAGCTGTTTTTT. Protein: CASSLVSWISGELFF. The full variable domain, with the rest looked up from reference TRBV7-2 and TRBJ2-2, is GAGVSQSPSNKVTEKGKDVELRCDPISGHTALYWYRQSLGQGLEFLIYFQGNSAPDKSGLPSDRFSAERTGGSVSTLTIQRTQQEDSAVYLCASSLVSWISGELFFGEGSRLTVL.

The chain recombines TRBV5-1 with TRBJ2-3; no clear D. The V gene's germline CDR1 is SGHRS and CDR2 YFSETQ. Between the trimmed V and J ends, which lost 0 bases and 4 bases, there was a span of 12 bases. CDR3 length: 15 residues. CDR3 in DNA: TGCGCCAGCAGCTTGGAGGGCGGTAGGGCAGATACGCAGTATTTT. Protein sequence: CASSLEGGRADTQYF.

The rearrangement uses TRBV28 and TRBJ2-1; D not certain. The CDR3 spans 16 residues. V was clipped by 3 bases and J by 1 base, with 13 bases between them. CDR1 and CDR2 from the germline V gene are MDHEN and SYDVKM. This CDR3 reads CASSFLGRESYNEQFF. Written as DNA, the CDR3 is TGTGCCAGCAGTTTTTTGGGAAGGGAATCCTACAATGAGCAGTTCTTC.

The chain links TRBV19 to TRBJ2-3; 7 nucleotides line up with TRBD1. The CDR3 sequence is 14 residues long. The germline V gene encodes CDR1 LNHDA and CDR2 SQIVND (reference sequence). Trimming at V came to 6 bases and at J to 4 bases, leaving 7 bases not matched to a gene. CDR3 coding DNA: TGTGCCAGTAGCTTCAGACAGGGTCCAGATACGCAGTATTTT. It yields the protein CASSFRQGPDTQYF.

This chain links TRBV19 with TRBJ2-7; no firm D call. This CDR3 has 12 residues. The germline V gene has CDR1 LNHDA and CDR2 SQIVND (reference sequence). The V and J ends lost 6 bases and 5 bases respectively, with 11 bases between them. Here the CDR3 DNA reads TGTGCCAGTAGCCTCCGGACGGACGAGCAGTACTTC. Residues: CASSLRTDEQYF.

The chain uses TRBV27 and TRBJ2-1; D gene ambiguous. CDR3 size: 14 residues. With 3 bases removed from V and 2 bases from J, the gap between germline ends came to 8 bases. In germline, CDR1 is MNHEY, CDR2 SMNVEV (reference sequence). The CDR3 region is CASSFGGPYNEQFF. The CDR3 DNA sequence: TGTGCCAGCAGTTTTGGCGGACCCTACAATGAGCAGTTCTTC.

This clone was seen a single time. The V gene is TRBV6-6, the J gene TRBJ1-6; tentatively, D is TRBD1 (5 bases). The CDR3 runs to 14 residues. Looked up from germline, CDR1 is MNHNY and CDR2 is SVGAGI (reference sequence). With 6 bases removed from V and 7 bases from J, the gap between germline ends came to 13 bases. The CDR3 bases are TGTGCCAGCAGCCAGGGAGGGAACAATTCACCCCTCCACTTT. Protein sequence: CASSQGGNNSPLHF.

The V gene is TRBV19, the J gene TRBJ1-5; 10 nucleotides align to TRBD1. V shed 3 bases, J shed 7 bases, and the junction held 6 bases outside the gene matches. The germline gives CDR1 LNHDA, CDR2 SQIVND (reference sequence). The CDR3 loop spans 15 amino acids. Here the CDR3 reads CASSILGTGDQPQHF. The CDR3 DNA sequence: TGTGCCAGTAGTATCCTTGGGACAGGGGACCAGCCCCAGCATTTT.

This clone has a single count. The rearrangement joins TRBV19 to TRBJ1-1; tentative D call: TRBD1 (5 bases). The CDR3 has 13 amino acids. V was trimmed by 5 bases and J by 1 base, leaving 8 bases between them. The V gene's germline CDR1 is LNHDA and CDR2 SQIVND (reference sequence). CDR3 sequence: CASSSGTNTEAFF. The CDR3 DNA is TGTGCCAGTAGTTCCGGGACGAACACTGAAGCTTTCTTT.

The rearrangement joins TRBV5-4 to TRBJ1-3, with D perhaps TRBD1 (6 bases). The CDR3 is 14 amino acids. V lost 4 bases and J lost 1, with 9 bases in between. In germline, CDR1 is SGHNT, CDR2 YYREEE (reference sequence). In DNA, the CDR3 is TGTGCCAGCAGCCCACAGGGTTCTGGAAACACCATATATTTT. Protein: CASSPQGSGNTIYF.

The CDR3 reads CAWREQGNTEAFF. DNA of the CDR3: TGTGCCTGGAGGGAACAGGGGAACACTGAAGCTTTCTTT. The chain employs TRBV30 and TRBJ1-1, with a weak D call TRBD1 (6 bases). The CDR3 totals 13 residues. CDR1 and CDR2 (germline): GTSNPN, SVGIG (reference sequence). V dropped 3 bases and J dropped 1 base, with 9 bases sitting between them. Full variable domain (remainder filled in from reference TRBV30 and TRBJ1-1): SQTIHQWPATLVQPVGSPLSLECTVEGTSNPNLYWYRQAAGRGLQLLFYSVGIGQISSEVPQNLSASRPQDRQFILSSKKLLLSDSGFYLCAWREQGNTEAFFGQGTRLTVV.

The chain employs TRBV7-3 and TRBJ2-7; a weak D match, TRBD2 (5 bases). Trimming removed 2 bases at V and 6 bases at J, with 17 bases between. The CDR3 runs to 15 residues. CDR1 SGHTA and CDR2 FQGTGA come from the germline V gene. CDR3 bases: TGTGCCAGCAGCTTAGAGGGATTGATCCCAGCCGAGCAGTACTTC. Translation gives CASSLEGLIPAEQYF.

The chain combines TRBV4-1 with TRBJ2-1; no reliable D call. Germline V lookup: CDR1 MGHRA, CDR2 YSYEKL. V dropped 3 bases and J dropped 2 bases, with 14 bases sitting between them. CDR3 length: 16 amino acids. The CDR3: CASSHLDMLTYNEQFF. The CDR3 DNA follows: TGCGCCAGCAGCCACCTAGACATGCTCACCTACAATGAGCAGTTCTTC.

This clone was detected a few times. The chain uses TRBV7-8 and TRBJ1-5; unclear D gene. The V gene's germline CDR1 is SGHVS and CDR2 FQNEAQ. Trimming removed 5 bases at V and 0 bases at J, with 14 bases between. CDR3 size: 16 residues. This CDR3 reads CASSPSGPNSNQPQHF. Written as DNA, the CDR3 is TGTGCCAGCAGCCCCAGCGGCCCCAATAGCAATCAGCCCCAGCATTTT.

The chain uses TRBV11-2 and TRBJ2-7; the D call may be TRBD1 or TRBD2 (5 bases each). CDR3 length: 15 amino acids. CDR1 SGHAT and CDR2 FQNNGV come from the germline V gene. Trimming took off 1 base at V and 5 bases at J, with 15 bases between the two ends. This CDR3 is CASSLAGGLVHEQYF. The CDR3 bases are TGTGCCAGCAGCTTAGCTGGGGGTCTTGTACACGAGCAGTACTTC.

The chain employs TRBV25-1 and TRBJ2-1, with D perhaps matching TRBD1 (7 bases). V was pared by 7 bases and J by 9 bases, with 16 bases between. CDR3 size: 13 residues. The V gene's germline CDR1 is MGHDK and CDR2 SYGVNS. CDR3 bases: TGTGCCAGCACCTCAAGGGGGCGGGGTGAGCAGTTCTTC. It yields the protein CASTSRGRGEQFF.

The chain couples TRBV14 to TRBJ1-1; D is undetermined. The CDR3 spans 13 residues. Trimming took 3 bases from V and 8 from J, leaving 13 bases between them. Per the germline V gene, CDR1 is SGHDN and CDR2 is FVKESK. The DNA of the CDR3 is TGTGCCAGCAGCCACGTCCTCGAAGGGGAAGCTTTCTTT. It is translated as CASSHVLEGEAFF.

CDR3 sequence: CASSVVGGDNEQFF. The CDR3, as DNA: TGTGCCAGCAGCGTAGTAGGCGGGGACAATGAGCAGTTCTTC. V and J are TRBV9 and TRBJ2-1; weak D call: TRBD2 (6 bases). The germline V gene has CDR1 SGDLS and CDR2 YYNGEE. CDR3 size: 14 residues. Trimming removed 0 bases at V and 5 bases at J, with 9 bases between.

The chain has TRBV10-3 and TRBJ1-6; D is perhaps TRBD1 (6 bases). Trimming shortened V by 4 bases and J by 7 bases, and 8 bases separated the two germline ends. Germline assignment: CDR1 ENHRY and CDR2 SYGVKD. This CDR3 is built from 13 residues. This CDR3 is CAISGQVNSPLHF. The CDR3 DNA is TGTGCCATCAGTGGACAGGTCAATTCACCCCTCCACTTT.

The CDR3 sequence is CASSVGGNNEQFF. DNA for the CDR3: TGTGCCAGCAGCGTAGGCGGAAACAATGAGCAGTTCTTC. The chain couples TRBV9 to TRBJ2-1; D remains unclear. Trimming took 0 bases from V and 5 from J, leaving 6 bases between them. CDR3 length: 13 amino acids. CDR1 is SGDLS, CDR2 YYNGEE, per germline.

This rearrangement joins TRBV7-9 to TRBJ2-4; the D gene is possibly TRBD2 (5 bases). The CDR3 has 17 amino acids. V lost 2 bases and J 0 bases, leaving 14 bases between the germline ends. In germline, CDR1 is SEHNR, CDR2 FQNEAQ (reference sequence). The CDR3, as DNA: TGTGCCAGCAGCTTATTCTCGGGAAAACTAGCCAAAAACATTCAGTACTTC. Translating gives CASSLFSGKLAKNIQYF.